This note documents a single T cell receptor beta chain sequence. The antigen is unknown. The sample belongs to a study of T cell repertoires in cytomegalovirus infection. Study context: Researchers turned to recently identified HLA-C-restricted CMV epitopes as well as well-studied HLA-B-restricted ones. Matching HLA type, along with CMV infection, was indicated by public TCR beta signatures. Regarding the study as a whole: Carriers of CMV plus the relevant HLA were identified by cumulative public TCR beta family frequency.

TCRdb used MiXCR to reprocess the reads, holding one entry per CDR3 protein. The table shows about 130,000 distinct CDR3 sequences, with around 32% occurring only once. This CDR3 is 17 amino acids long. The germline CDR1 and CDR2 sequences are MDHEN and SYDVKM. After removal of 5 bases from V and 4 bases from J, the junction contained 12 bases not matched to a gene. This rearrangement joins TRBV28 to TRBJ2-5; 11 nucleotides agree with TRBD1. The material was CD8+ T cells from cultured PBMCs, obtained from culture after CMV antigen stimulation. The TCR was taken from a human donor in good health (CMV status not recorded). Some clones in this sample may be carry-over from other donors' samples. The CDR3 bases are TGTGCCAGCAGTCACACCTCGGACAGGGGGCTCCCAGAGACCCAGTACTTC. It yields the protein CASSHTSDRGLPETQYF.